This T cell receptor (beta chain) was found in a study of response to subunit inactivated influenza vaccine. TCRdb independently ran MiXCR on the RT-PCR reads; one entry per CDR3 protein. Seen here are approximately 700,000 distinct CDR3 sequences, approximately 13% observed once, and the top ten hold around 6.5%. V lost 0 bases and J lost 7, with 9 bases in between. The CDR3 contains 13 residues. The germline V gene encodes CDR1 SGHTA and CDR2 FQGNSA. The genes are TRBV7-2 and TRBJ1-2; possible D gene TRBD1, 5 bases. This TCR was sampled from a man over 45 who received an inactivated influenza vaccine. Sample: PBMCs from blood, taken 14 to 15 days before vaccination. CDR3 sequence: CASSLAQRGGYTF. The CDR3 DNA follows: TGTGCCAGCAGCTTAGCCCAGAGGGGTGGCTACACCTTC.